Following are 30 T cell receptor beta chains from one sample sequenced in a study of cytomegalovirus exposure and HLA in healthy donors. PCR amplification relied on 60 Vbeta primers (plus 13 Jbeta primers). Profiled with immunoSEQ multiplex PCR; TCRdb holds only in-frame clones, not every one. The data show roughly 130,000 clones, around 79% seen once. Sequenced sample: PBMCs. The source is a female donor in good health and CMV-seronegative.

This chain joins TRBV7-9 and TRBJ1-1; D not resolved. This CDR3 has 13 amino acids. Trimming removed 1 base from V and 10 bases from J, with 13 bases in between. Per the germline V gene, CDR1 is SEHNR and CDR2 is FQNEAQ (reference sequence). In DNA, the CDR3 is TGTGCCAGCAGCTTAGACCTCCCATCCGGAGCTTTCTTT. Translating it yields CASSLDLPSGAFF.

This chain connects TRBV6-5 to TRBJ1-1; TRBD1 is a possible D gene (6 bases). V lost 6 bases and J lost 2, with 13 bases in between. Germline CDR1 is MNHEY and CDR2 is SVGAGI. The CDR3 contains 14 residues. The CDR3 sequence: CASSQGLGNTEAFF. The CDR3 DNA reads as TGTGCCAGCAGCCAGGGGCTGGGAAACACTGAAGCTTTCTTT.

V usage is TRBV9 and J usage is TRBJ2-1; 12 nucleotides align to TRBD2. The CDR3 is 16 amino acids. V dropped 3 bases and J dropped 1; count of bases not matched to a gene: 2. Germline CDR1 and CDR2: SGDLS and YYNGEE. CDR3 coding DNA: TGTGCCAGCAGCGGGACTAGCGGGGCATCCTACAATGAGCAGTTCTTC. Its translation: CASSGTSGASYNEQFF.

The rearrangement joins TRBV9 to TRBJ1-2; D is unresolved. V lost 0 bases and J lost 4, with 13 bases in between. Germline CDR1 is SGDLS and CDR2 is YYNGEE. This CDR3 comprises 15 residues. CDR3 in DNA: TGTGCCAGCAGCGTAGCTGAAACACCTTTCTATGGCTACACCTTC. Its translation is CASSVAETPFYGYTF.

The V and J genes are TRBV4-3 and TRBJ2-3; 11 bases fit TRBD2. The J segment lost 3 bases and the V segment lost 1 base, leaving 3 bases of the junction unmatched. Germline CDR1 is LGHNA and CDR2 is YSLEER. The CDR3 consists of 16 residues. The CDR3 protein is CASSQATSGETDTQYF. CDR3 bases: TGCGCCAGCAGCCAAGCGACTAGCGGGGAGACAGATACGCAGTATTTT.

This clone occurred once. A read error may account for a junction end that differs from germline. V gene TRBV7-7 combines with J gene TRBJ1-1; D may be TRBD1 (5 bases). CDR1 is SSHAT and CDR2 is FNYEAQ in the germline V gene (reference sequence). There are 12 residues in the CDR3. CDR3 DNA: TGTGCTAGCAGCGATGGGGCCGGTGAAGCTTTCTTT. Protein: CASSDGAGEAFF.

In DNA, the CDR3 is TGTGCCAGCAGTTACTCGCCGGCGGCGACGCGCACTGAAGCTTTCTTT. It yields the protein CASSYSPAATRTEAFF. V usage is TRBV6-5 and J usage is TRBJ1-1; no clear D gene. There are 16 residues in the CDR3. Per the germline V gene, CDR1 is MNHEY and CDR2 is SVGAGI. Deletions cut 0 bases from V and 4 bases from J, with 15 bases between.

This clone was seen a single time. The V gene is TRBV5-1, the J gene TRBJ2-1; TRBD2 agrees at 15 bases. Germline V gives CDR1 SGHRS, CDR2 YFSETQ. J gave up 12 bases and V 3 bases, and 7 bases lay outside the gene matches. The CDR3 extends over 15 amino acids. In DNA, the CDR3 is TGCGCCAGCAGCTCGGGACTAGCGGGAGGCCGCCGGCAGTTCTTC. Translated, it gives CASSSGLAGGRRQFF. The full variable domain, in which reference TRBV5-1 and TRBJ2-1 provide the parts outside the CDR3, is KAGVTQTPRYLIKTRGQQVTLSCSPISGHRSVSWYQQTPGQGLQFLFEYFSETQRNKGNFPGRFSGRQFSNSRSEMNVSTLELGDSALYLCASSSGLAGGRRQFFGPGTRLTVL.

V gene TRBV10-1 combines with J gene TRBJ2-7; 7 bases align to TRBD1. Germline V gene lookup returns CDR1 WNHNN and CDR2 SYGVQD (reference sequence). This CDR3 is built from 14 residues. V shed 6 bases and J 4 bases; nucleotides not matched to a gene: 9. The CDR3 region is CASRDRQGQYEQYF. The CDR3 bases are TGCGCCAGCAGAGACAGACAGGGCCAATACGAGCAGTACTTC.

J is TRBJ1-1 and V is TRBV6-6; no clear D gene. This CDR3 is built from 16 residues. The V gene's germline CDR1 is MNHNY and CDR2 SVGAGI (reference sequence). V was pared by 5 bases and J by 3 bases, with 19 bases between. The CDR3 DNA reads TGTGCCAGCAGTCAAGGTCTTGCTACCGGGGACACTGAAGCTTTCTTT. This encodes CASSQGLATGDTEAFF.

The CDR3 region is CASSTYTGSTGELFF. The DNA of the CDR3 is TGTGCCAGTAGTACCTACACAGGGTCCACCGGGGAGCTGTTTTTT. The V gene is TRBV19, the J gene TRBJ2-2, with D maybe TRBD1 (6 bases). Trimming took 4 bases from V and 4 from J, leaving 13 bases between them. Looked up from germline, CDR1 is LNHDA and CDR2 is SQIVND (reference sequence). This CDR3 is 15 amino acids long.

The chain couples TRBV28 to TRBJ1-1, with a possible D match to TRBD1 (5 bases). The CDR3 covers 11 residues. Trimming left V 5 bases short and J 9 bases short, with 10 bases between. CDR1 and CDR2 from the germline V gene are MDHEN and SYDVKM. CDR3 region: CASSNQGKAFF. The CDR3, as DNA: TGTGCCAGCAGTAACCAGGGCAAAGCTTTCTTT. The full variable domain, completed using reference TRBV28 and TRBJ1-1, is DVKVTQSSRYLVKRTGEKVFLECVQDMDHENMFWYRQDPGLGLRLIYFSYDVKMKEKGDIPEGYSVSREKKERFSLILESASTNQTSMYLCASSNQGKAFFGQGTRLTVV.

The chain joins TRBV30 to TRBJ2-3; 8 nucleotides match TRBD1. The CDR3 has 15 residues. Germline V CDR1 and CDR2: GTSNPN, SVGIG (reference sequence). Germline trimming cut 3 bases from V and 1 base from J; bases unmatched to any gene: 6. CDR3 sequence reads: CAWRLMGQGTDTQYF. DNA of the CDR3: TGTGCCTGGAGATTAATGGGACAGGGCACAGATACGCAGTATTTT. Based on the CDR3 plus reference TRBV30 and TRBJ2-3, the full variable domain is SQTIHQWPATLVQPVGSPLSLECTVEGTSNPNLYWYRQAAGRGLQLLFYSVGIGQISSEVPQNLSASRPQDRQFILSSKKLLLSDSGFYLCAWRLMGQGTDTQYFGPGTRLTVL.

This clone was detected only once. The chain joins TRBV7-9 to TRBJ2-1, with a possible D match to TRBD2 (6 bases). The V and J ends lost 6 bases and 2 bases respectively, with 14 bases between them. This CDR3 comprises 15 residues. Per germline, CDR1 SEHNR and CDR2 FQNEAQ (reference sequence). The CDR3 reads CASSLGGIPYNEQFF. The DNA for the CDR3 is TGTGCCAGCAGTCTGGGGGGAATCCCCTACAATGAGCAGTTCTTC. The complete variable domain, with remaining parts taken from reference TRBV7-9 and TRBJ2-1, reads DTGVSQNPRHKITKRGQNVTFRCDPISEHNRLYWYRQTLGQGPEFLTYFQNEAQLEKSRLLSDRFSAERPKGSFSTLEIQRTEQGDSAMYLCASSLGGIPYNEQFFGPGTRLTVL.

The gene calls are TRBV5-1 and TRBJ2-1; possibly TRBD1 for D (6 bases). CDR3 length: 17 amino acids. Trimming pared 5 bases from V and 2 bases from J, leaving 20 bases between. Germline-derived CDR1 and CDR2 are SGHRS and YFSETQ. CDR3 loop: CASRDSRGHGPYNEQFF. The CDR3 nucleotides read TGCGCCAGCAGGGACTCCCGGGGACACGGACCCTACAATGAGCAGTTCTTC.

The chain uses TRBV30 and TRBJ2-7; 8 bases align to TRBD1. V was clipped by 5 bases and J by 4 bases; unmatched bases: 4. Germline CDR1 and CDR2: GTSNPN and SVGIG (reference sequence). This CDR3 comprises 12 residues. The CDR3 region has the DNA TGTGCCTGGGGGGACAGGAGGTACGAGCAGTACTTC. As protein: CAWGDRRYEQYF.

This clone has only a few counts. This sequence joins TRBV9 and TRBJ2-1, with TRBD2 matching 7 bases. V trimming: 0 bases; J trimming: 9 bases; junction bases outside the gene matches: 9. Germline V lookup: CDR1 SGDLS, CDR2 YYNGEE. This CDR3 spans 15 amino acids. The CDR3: CASSVGGLGASEQFF. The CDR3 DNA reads TGTGCCAGCAGCGTAGGAGGACTAGGGGCCAGTGAGCAGTTCTTC.

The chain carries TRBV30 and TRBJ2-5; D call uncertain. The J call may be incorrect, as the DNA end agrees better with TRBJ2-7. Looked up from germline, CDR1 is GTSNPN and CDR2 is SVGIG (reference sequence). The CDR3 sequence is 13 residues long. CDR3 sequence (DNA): TGTGCCTGGAGTGTCGGTAGCTCCTACGAGCAGTACTTC. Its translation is CAWSVGSSYEQYF.

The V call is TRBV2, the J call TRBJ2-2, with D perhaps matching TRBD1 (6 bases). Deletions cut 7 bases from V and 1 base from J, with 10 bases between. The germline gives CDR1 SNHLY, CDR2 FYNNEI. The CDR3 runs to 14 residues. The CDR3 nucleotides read TGTGCCAGCATCACAGGGAGGAACACCGGGGAGCTGTTTTTT. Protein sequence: CASITGRNTGELFF. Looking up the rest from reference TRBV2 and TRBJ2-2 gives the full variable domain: EPEVTQTPSHQVTQMGQEVILRCVPISNHLYFYWYRQILGQKVEFLVSFYNNEISEKSEIFDDQFSVERPDGSNFTLKIRSTKLEDSAMYFCASITGRNTGELFFGEGSRLTVL.

CDR3 sequence (DNA): TGCGCCAGCTGCCCTTATCAGGGGTCCTACGAGCAGTACTTC. The encoded protein is CASCPYQGSYEQYF. V and J are TRBV5-1 and TRBJ2-5; D is perhaps TRBD1 (6 bases). Near its end, the DNA agrees better with TRBJ2-7, so the J call may be wrong. CDR3 size: 14 residues. Germline lookup yields CDR1 SGHRS and CDR2 YFSETQ.

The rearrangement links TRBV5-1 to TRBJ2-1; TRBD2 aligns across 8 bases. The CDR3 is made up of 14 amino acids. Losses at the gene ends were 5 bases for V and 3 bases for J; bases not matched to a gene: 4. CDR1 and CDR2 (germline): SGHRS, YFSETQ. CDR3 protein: CASRAGGLYNEQFF. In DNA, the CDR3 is TGCGCCAGCAGGGCGGGGGGACTCTACAATGAGCAGTTCTTC.

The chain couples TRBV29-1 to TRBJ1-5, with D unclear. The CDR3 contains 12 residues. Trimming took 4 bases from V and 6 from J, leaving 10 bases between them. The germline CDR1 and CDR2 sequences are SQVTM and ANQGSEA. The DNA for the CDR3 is TGCAGCGTTGGGCAGGAGGGTCAGCCCCAGCATTTT. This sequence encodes CSVGQEGQPQHF.

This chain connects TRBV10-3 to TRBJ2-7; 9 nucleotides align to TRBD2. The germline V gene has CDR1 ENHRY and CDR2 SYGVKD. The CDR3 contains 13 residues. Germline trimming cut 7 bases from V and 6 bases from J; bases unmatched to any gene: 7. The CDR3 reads CAITASGVGEQYF. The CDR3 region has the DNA TGTGCCATCACCGCTAGCGGGGTTGGCGAGCAGTACTTC.

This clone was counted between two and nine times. CDR3: CASSRQGSGEAFF. CDR3 nucleotide sequence: TGTGCCAGCAGTCGACAGGGGAGTGGTGAAGCTTTCTTT. This chain uses TRBV2 with TRBJ1-1; 8 bases match TRBD1. CDR1 is SNHLY and CDR2 is FYNNEI in the germline V gene. After removal of 5 bases from V and 7 bases from J, the junction contained 6 bases not matched to a gene. The CDR3 is 13 residues long.

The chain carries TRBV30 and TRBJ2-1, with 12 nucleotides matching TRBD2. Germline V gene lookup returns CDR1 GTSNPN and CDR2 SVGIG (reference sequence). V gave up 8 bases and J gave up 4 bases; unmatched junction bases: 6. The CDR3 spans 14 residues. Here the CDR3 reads CAGLAGGLYNEQFF. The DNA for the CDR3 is TGTGCCGGCCTAGCGGGAGGGCTATACAATGAGCAGTTCTTC. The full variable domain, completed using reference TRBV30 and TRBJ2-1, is SQTIHQWPATLVQPVGSPLSLECTVEGTSNPNLYWYRQAAGRGLQLLFYSVGIGQISSEVPQNLSASRPQDRQFILSSKKLLLSDSGFYLCAGLAGGLYNEQFFGPGTRLTVL.

CDR3 sequence: CASSLLYRGTEAFF. CDR3 coding DNA: TGTGCCAGCAGCTTATTATACCGGGGCACTGAAGCTTTCTTT. The V gene is TRBV7-9, the J gene TRBJ1-1; D gene ambiguous. Germline V gene lookup returns CDR1 SEHNR and CDR2 FQNEAQ (reference sequence). The CDR3 has 14 residues. V gave up 2 bases and J gave up 4 bases, with 11 bases separating them.

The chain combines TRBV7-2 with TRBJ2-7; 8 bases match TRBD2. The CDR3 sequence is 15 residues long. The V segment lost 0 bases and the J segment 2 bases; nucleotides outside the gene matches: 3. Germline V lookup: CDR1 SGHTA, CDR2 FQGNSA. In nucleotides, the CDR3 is TGTGCCAGCAGCTTAGCTAGCGGGGTTACCTACGAGCAGTACTTC. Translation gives CASSLASGVTYEQYF.

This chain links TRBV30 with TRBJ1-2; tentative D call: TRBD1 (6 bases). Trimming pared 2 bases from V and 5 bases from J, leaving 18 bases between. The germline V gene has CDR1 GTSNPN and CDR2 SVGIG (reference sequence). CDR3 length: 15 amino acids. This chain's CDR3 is CAWSTTHRDPYGYTF. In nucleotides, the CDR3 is TGTGCCTGGAGTACCACTCACAGGGATCCTTATGGCTACACCTTC.

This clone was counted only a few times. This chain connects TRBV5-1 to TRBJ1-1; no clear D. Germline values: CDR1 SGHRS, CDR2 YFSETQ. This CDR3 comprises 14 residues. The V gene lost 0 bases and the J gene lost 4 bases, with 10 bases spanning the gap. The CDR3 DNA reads TGCGCCAGCAGCTTGGACCTGGGAGGCACTGAAGCTTTCTTT. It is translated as CASSLDLGGTEAFF.

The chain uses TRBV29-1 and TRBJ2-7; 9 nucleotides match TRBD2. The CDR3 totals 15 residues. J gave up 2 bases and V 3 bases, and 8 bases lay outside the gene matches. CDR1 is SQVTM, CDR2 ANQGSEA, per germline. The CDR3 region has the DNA TGCAGCGTTGATGTTTCTAGCGGGGCTACCTACGAGCAGTACTTC. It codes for CSVDVSSGATYEQYF.